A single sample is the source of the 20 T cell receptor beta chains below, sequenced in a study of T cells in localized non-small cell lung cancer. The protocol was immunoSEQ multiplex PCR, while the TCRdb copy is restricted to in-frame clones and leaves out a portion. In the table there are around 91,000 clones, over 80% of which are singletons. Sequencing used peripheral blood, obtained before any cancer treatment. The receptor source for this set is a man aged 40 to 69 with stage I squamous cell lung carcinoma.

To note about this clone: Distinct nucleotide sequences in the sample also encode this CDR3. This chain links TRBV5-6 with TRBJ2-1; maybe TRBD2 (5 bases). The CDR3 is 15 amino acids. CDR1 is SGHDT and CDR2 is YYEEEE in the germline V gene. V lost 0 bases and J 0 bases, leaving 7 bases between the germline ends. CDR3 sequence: CASSLGGSSYNEQFF. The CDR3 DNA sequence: TGTGCCAGCAGCTTGGGAGGGAGCTCCTACAATGAGCAGTTCTTC.

Here the CDR3 reads CASSQDAGTGYGANVLTF. In nucleotides, the CDR3 is TGCGCCAGCAGCCAAGATGCGGGGACAGGGTATGGGGCCAACGTCCTGACTTTC. V and J are TRBV4-3 and TRBJ2-6; TRBD1 aligns across 9 bases. The CDR3 is 18 amino acids. V lost 0 bases to trimming and J lost 3 bases; unmatched junction nucleotides: 6. The germline V gene encodes CDR1 LGHNA and CDR2 YSLEER.

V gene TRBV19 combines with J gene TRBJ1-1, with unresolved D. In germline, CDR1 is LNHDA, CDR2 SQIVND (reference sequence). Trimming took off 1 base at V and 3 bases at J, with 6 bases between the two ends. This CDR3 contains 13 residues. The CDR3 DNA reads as TGTGCCAGTAGTATAGTTGCTCACACTGAAGCTTTCTTT. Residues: CASSIVAHTEAFF. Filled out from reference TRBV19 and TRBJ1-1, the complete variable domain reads DGGITQSPKYLFRKEGQNVTLSCEQNLNHDAMYWYRQDPGQGLRLIYYSQIVNDFQKGDIAEGYSVSREKKESFPLTVTSAQKNPTAFYLCASSIVAHTEAFFGQGTRLTVV.

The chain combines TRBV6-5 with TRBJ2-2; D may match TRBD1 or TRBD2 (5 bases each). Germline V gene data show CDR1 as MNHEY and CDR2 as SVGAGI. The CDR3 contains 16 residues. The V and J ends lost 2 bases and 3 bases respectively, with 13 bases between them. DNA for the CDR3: TGTGCCAGCAGTTACCCCAGGGACGATTACACCGGGGAGCTGTTTTTT. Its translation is CASSYPRDDYTGELFF.

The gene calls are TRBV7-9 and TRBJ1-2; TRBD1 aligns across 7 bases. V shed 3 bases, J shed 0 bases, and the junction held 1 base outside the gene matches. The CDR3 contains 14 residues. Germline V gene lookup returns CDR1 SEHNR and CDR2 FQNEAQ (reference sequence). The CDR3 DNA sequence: TGTGCCAGCAGCTTCGGGACAGCTAACTATGGCTACACCTTC. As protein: CASSFGTANYGYTF.

DNA for the CDR3: TGTGCCAGCAGTTTATCCCCGCCAGCGAACTATGGCTACACCTTC. Translated: CASSLSPPANYGYTF. This sequence joins TRBV28 and TRBJ1-2; D gene ambiguous. There are 15 residues in the CDR3. The V gene lost 1 base and the J gene lost 2 bases, with 11 bases spanning the gap. Looked up from germline, CDR1 is MDHEN and CDR2 is SYDVKM.

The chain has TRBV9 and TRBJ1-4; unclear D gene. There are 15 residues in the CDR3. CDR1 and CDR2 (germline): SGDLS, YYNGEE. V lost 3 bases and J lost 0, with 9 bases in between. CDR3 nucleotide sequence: TGTGCCAGCAGCGGCCGCGGTGCAACTAATGAAAAACTGTTTTTT. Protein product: CASSGRGATNEKLFF.

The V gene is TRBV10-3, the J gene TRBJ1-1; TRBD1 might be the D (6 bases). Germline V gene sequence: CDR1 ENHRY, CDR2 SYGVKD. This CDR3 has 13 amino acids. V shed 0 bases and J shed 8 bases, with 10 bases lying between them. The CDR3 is CAISESRTAEAFF. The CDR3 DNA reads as TGTGCCATCAGTGAGTCAAGGACAGCCGAAGCTTTCTTT.

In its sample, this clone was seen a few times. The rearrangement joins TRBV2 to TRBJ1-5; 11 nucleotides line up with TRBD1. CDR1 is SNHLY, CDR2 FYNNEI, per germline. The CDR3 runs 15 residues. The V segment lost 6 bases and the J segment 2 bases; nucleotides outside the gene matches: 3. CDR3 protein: CASSGTGGRNQPQHF. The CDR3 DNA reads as TGTGCCAGCAGCGGGACAGGGGGACGCAATCAGCCCCAGCATTTT. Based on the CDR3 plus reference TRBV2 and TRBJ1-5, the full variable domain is EPEVTQTPSHQVTQMGQEVILRCVPISNHLYFYWYRQILGQKVEFLVSFYNNEISEKSEIFDDQFSVERPDGSNFTLKIRSTKLEDSAMYFCASSGTGGRNQPQHFGDGTRLSIL.

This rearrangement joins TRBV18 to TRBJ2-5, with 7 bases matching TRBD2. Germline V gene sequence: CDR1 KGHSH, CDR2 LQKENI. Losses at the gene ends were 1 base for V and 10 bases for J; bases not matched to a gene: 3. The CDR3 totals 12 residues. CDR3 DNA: TGTGCCAGCTCACCACTCAGGGAGGGCCAGTACTTC. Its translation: CASSPLREGQYF.

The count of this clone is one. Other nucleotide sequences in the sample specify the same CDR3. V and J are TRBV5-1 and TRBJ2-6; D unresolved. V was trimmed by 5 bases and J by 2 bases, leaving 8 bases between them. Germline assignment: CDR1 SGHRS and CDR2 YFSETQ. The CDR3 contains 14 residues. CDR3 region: CASSLVTGANVLTF. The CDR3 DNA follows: TGCGCCAGCAGTCTTGTTACTGGGGCCAACGTCCTGACTTTC.

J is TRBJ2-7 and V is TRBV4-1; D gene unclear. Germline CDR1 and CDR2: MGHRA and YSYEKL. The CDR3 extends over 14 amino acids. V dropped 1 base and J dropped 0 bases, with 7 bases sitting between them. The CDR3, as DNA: TGCGCCAGCAGCCAAGCGCCAGACTCCTACGAGCAGTACTTC. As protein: CASSQAPDSYEQYF.

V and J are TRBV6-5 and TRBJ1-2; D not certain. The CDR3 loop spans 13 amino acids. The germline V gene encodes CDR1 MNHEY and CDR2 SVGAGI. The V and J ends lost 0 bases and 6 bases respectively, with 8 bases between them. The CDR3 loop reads CASSYSEAHGYTF. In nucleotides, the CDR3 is TGTGCCAGCAGTTACTCCGAAGCCCATGGCTACACCTTC.

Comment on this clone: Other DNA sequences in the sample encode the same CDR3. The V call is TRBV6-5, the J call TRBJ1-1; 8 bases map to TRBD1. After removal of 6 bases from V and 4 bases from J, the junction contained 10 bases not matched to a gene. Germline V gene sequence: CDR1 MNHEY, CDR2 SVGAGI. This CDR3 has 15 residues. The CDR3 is CASSLGQGSGTEAFF. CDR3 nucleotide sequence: TGTGCCAGCAGCCTAGGACAGGGCAGCGGCACTGAAGCTTTCTTT.

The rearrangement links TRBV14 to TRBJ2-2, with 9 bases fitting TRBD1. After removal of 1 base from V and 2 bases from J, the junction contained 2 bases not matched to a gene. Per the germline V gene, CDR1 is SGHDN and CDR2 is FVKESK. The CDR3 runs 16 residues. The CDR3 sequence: CASSQGQGVNTGELFF. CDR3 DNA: TGTGCCAGCAGCCAAGGACAGGGGGTTAACACCGGGGAGCTGTTTTTT.

The CDR3 protein is CASSFSHVSGNTIYF. CDR3 coding DNA: TGTGCCAGCAGCTTTTCCCACGTCTCTGGAAACACCATATATTTT. The chain joins TRBV7-8 to TRBJ1-3, with D hard to call. Per germline, CDR1 SGHVS and CDR2 FQNEAQ. V was trimmed by 3 bases and J by 0 bases, leaving 9 bases between them. The CDR3 contains 15 residues. Combining the CDR3 with reference TRBV7-8 and TRBJ1-3 gives the whole variable domain GAGVSQSPRYKVAKRGQDVALRCDPISGHVSLFWYQQALGQGPEFLTYFQNEAQLDKSGLPSDRFFAERPEGSVSTLKIQRTQQEDSAVYLCASSFSHVSGNTIYFGEGSWLTVV.

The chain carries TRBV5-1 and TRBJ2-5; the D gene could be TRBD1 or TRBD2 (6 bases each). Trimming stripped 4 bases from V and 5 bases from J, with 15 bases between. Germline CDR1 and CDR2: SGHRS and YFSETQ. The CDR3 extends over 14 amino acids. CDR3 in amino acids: CASSLGGQLETQYF. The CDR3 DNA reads TGCGCCAGCAGCCTAGGGGGGCAGTTGGAGACCCAGTACTTC.

The CDR3, as DNA: TGCGCCAGCAGCTTGCGGACTAGCGAGGATGAGCAGTTCTTC. This codes for CASSLRTSEDEQFF. The rearrangement links TRBV5-1 to TRBJ2-1, with 9 bases identical to TRBD2. CDR3 size: 14 residues. Germline lookup yields CDR1 SGHRS and CDR2 YFSETQ. Trimming cost V 1 base and J 8 bases; bases outside gene matches: 4.

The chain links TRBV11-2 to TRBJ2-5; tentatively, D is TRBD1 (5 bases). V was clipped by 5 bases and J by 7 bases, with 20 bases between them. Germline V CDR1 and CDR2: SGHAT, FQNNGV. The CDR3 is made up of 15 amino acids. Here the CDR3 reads CASSPRTYGTGTQYF. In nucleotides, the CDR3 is TGTGCCAGCAGCCCCCGGACATACGGAACGGGGACCCAGTACTTC.

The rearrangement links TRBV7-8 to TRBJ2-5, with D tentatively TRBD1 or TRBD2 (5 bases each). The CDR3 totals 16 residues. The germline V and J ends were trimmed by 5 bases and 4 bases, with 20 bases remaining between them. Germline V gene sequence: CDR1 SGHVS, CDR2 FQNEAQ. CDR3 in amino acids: CASSRSGRDDRETQYF. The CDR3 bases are TGTGCCAGCAGCCGGTCGGGCCGGGACGACAGAGAGACCCAGTACTTC.